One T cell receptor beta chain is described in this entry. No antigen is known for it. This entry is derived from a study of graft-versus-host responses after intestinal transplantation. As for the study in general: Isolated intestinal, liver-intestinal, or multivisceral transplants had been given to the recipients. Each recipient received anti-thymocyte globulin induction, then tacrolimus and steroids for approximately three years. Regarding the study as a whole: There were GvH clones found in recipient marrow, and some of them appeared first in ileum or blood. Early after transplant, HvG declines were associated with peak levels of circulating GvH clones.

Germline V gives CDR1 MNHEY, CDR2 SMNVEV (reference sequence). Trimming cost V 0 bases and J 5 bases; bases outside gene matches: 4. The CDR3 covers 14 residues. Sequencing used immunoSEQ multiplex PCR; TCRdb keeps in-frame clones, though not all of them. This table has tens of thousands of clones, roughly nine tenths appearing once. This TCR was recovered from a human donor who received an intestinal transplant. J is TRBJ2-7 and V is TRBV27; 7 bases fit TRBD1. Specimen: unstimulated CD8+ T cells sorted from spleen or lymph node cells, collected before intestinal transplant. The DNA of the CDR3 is TGTGCCAGCAGTTTATCCGGGACAGTCCACGAGCAGTACTTC. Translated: CASSLSGTVHEQYF.